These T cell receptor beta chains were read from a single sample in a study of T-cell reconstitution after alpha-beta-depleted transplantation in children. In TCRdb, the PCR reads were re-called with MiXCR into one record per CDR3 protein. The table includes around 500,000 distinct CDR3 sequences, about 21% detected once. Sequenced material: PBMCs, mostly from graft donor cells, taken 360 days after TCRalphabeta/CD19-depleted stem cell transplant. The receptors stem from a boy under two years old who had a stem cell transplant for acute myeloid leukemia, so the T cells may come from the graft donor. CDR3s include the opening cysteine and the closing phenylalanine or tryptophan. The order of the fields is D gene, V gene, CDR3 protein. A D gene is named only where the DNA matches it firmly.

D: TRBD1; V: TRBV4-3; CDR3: CASSQEGIQGGAKNIQYF
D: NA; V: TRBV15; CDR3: CATSNRQGTETQYF
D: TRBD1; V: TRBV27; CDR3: CASSLNQGAYEKLFF
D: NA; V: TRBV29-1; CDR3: CSVKQSSGNTIYF
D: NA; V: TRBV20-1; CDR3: CSARAGQPGYTF
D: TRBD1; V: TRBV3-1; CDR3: CASSHPGQGGNYEQYF
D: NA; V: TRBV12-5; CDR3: CASALGLGNTGELFF
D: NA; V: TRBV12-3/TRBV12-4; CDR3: CASSLTEWGYTF
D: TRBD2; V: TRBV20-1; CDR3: CSSPAGGSSGANVLTF
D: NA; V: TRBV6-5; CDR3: CASSLTGGTSKNIQYF
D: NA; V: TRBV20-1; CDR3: CSAREQGLAKNIQYF
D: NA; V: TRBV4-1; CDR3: CASSHGREPEAFF